Sequencing of this TCR beta chain was carried out in a study of blood T cell repertoires in COVID-19. For the study at large: The analysed material was cDNA or gDNA that came from T cells, B-cell-depleted T cells, or PBMCs.

The repertoire was sequenced with immunoSEQ multiplex PCR; TCRdb's copy has only in-frame clones and lacks some. The repertoire has approximately 220,000 clones, approximately 80% of them found once; the top ten carry about 10%. This CDR3 region has 13 residues. Germline V CDR1 and CDR2: SGHAT, FQNNGV. V lost 10 bases and J lost 1; bases outside the gene matches: 5. Only a few counts were recorded for this clone. The chain joins TRBV11-2 to TRBJ2-3, with TRBD2 matching 7 bases. The sequencing sample was made of peripheral blood. This receptor was obtained from a woman aged 80 or over with acute or convalescent COVID-19. The CDR3 spells CATRLAGTDTQYF. DNA of the CDR3: TGTGCCACCCGACTAGCAGGCACAGATACGCAGTATTTT.